This T cell receptor beta chain was captured by sequencing in a study of shared clonotypes between healthy human individuals. Method: immunoSEQ multiplex PCR; TCRdb's copy keeps in-frame clones and lacks some. The sample consists of about 2 million clones, about 95% of them appearing once. V shed 2 bases and J shed 8 bases, with 10 bases lying between them. Germline lookup yields CDR1 GTSNPN and CDR2 SVGIG (reference sequence). There are 12 residues in the CDR3. The naive CD8 population came from CD45RO-negative cells selected for CCR7, without terminally differentiated effector memory CD45RA+ cells.

The chain recombines TRBV30 with TRBJ2-1; D is unclear. Sequences were obtained from naive CD8+ T cells sorted from blood. The TCR was taken from a man in his late teens or twenties in good health. As DNA, the CDR3 is TGTGCCTGGAGTAAGATGTTAGATGAGCAGTTCTTC. Amino acid sequence: CAWSKMLDEQFF.